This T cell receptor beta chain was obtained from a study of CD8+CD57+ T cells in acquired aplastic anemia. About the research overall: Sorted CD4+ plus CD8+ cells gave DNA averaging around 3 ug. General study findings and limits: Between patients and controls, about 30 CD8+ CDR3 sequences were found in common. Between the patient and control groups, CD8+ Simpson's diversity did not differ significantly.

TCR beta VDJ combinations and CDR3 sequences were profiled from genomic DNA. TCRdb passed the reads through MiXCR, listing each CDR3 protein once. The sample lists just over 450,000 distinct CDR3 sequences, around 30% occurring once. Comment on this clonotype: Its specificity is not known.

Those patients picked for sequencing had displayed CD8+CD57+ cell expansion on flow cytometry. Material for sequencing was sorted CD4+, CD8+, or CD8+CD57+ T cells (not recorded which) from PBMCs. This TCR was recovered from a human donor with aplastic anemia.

The CDR3 reads CASSGLDRYNSPLHF. DNA for the CDR3: TGTGCCAGCAGTGGCTTGGACAGATATAATTCACCCCTCCACTTT. The V and J genes are TRBV5-8 and TRBJ1-6; tentatively, D is TRBD1 (6 bases). This CDR3 contains 15 residues. CDR1 and CDR2 (germline): SGHTS, YDEGEE. Trimming stripped 5 bases from V and 4 bases from J, with 13 bases between.